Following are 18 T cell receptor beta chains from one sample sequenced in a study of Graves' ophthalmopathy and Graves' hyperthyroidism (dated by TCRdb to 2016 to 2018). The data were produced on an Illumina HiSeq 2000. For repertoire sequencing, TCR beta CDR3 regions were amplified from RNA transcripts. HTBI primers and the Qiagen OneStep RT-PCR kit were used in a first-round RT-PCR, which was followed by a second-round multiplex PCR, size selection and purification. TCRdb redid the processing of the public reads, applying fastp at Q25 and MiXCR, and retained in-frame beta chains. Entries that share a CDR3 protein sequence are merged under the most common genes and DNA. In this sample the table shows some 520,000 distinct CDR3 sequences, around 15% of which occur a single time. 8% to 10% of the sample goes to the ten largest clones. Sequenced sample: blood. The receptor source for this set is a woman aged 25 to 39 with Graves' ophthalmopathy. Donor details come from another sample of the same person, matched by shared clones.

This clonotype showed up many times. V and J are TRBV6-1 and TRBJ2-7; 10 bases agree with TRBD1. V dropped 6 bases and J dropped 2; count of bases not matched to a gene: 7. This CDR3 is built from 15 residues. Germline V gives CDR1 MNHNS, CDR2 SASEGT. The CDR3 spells CASREPGQGTYEQYF. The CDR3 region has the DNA TGTGCCAGCAGAGAACCGGGACAGGGGACCTACGAGCAGTACTTC.

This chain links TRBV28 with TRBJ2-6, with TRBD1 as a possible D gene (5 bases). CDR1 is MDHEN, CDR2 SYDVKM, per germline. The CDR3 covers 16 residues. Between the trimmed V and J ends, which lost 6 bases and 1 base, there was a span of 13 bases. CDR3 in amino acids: CASSEGAGSGANVLTF. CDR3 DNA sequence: TGTGCCAGCAGCGAAGGGGCAGGGTCTGGGGCCAACGTCCTGACTTTC.

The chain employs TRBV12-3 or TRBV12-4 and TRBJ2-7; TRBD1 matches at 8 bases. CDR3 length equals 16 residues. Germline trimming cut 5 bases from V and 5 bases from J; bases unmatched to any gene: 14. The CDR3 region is CASSDRMTGVGHEQYF. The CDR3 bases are TGTGCCAGCAGTGACCGAATGACAGGGGTAGGACACGAGCAGTACTTC.

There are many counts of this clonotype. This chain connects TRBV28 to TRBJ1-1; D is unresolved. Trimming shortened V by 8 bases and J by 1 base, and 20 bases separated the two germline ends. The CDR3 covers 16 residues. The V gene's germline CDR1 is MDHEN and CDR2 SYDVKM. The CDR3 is CASSDYSSFRNTEAFF. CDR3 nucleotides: TGTGCCAGCTCGGACTACTCGTCTTTCCGGAACACTGAAGCTTTCTTT.

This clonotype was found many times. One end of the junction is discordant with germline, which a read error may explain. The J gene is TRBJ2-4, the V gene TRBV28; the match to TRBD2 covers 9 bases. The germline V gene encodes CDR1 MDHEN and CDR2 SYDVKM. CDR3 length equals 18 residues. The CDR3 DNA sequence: TGTGCCAGCAGTTTTGGTTCGAGCGGGGGGCTAGCCAAAAACATTAAGTACTTC. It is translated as CASSFGSSGGLAKNIKYF. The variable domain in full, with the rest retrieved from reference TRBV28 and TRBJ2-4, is DVKVTQSSRYLVKRTGEKVFLECVQDMDHENMFWYRQDPGLGLRLIYFSYDVKMKEKGDIPEGYSVSREKKERFSLILESASTNQTSMYLCASSFGSSGGLAKNIKYFGAGTRLSVL.

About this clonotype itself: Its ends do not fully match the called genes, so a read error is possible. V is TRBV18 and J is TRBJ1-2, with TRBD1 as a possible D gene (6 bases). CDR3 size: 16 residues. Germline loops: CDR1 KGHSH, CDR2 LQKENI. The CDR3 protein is CAGSLWDKASPYGYTF. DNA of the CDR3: TGTGCCGGCTCACTGTGGGACAAGGCCTCCCCCTATGGCTACACCTTC.

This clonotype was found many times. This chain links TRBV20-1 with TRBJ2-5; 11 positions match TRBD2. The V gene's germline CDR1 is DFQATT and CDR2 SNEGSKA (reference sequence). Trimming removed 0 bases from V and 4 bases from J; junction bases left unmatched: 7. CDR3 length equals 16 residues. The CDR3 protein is CSARDLLAGVGETQYF. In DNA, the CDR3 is TGCAGTGCTAGAGACCTACTAGCGGGAGTGGGAGAGACCCAGTACTTC.

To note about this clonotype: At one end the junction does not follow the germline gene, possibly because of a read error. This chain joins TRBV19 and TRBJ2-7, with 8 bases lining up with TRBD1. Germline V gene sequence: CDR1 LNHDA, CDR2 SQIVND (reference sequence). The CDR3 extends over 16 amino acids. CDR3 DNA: TGTGCCAGTAGGAGAGAGACCGGGACAGGCTCCAACGAGCAGTACTTC. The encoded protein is CASRRETGTGSNEQYF.

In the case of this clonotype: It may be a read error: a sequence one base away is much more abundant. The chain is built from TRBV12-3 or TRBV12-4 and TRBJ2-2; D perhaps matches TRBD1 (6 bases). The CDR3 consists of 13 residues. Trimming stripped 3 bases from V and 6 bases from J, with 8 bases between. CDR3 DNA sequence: TGTGCCAGCAGTTTTTGGGGGCCCGGGGAGCTGTTTTTT. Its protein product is CASSFWGPGELFF.

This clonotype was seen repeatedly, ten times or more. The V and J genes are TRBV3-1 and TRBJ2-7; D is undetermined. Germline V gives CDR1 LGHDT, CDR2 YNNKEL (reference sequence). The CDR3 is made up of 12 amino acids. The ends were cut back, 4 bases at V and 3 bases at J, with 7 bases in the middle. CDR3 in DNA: TGTGCCAGCAGCCGTATGGGCTACGAGCAGTACTTC. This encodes CASSRMGYEQYF.

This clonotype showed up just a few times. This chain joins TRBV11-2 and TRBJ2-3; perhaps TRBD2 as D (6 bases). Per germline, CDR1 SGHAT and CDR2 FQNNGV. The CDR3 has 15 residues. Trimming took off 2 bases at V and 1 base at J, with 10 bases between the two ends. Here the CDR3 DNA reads TGTGCCAGCAGCTTAAGGCGGGACCGCACAGATACGCAGTATTTT. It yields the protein CASSLRRDRTDTQYF.

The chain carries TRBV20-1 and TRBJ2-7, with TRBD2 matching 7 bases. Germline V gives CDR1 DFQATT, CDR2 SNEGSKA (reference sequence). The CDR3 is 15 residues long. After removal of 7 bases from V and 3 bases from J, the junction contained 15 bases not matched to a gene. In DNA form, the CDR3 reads TGCAGTGTTCCAGCGGGAAGTAGGGCCTTCTACGAGCAGTACTTC. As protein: CSVPAGSRAFYEQYF.

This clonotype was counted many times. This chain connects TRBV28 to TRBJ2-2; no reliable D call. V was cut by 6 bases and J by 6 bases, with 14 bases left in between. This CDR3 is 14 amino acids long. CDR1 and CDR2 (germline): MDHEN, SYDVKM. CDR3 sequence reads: CASRVAILPGELFF. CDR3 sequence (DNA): TGTGCCAGCAGGGTAGCTATATTACCCGGGGAGCTGTTTTTT.

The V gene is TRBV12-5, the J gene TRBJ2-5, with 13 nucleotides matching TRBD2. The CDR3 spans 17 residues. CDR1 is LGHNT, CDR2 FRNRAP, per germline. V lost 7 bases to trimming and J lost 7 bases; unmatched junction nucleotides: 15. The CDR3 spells CASARTSGGLGSWTQYF. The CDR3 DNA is TGTGCTAGTGCCCGGACTAGCGGGGGTCTCGGGAGTTGGACCCAGTACTTC.

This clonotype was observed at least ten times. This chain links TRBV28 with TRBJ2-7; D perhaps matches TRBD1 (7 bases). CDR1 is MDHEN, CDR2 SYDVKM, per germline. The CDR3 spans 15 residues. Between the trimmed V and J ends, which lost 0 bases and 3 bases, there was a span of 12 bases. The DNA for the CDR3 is TGTGCCAGCAGTTTATGGGGCAGGGGGGACTACGAGCAGTACTTC. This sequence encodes CASSLWGRGDYEQYF.

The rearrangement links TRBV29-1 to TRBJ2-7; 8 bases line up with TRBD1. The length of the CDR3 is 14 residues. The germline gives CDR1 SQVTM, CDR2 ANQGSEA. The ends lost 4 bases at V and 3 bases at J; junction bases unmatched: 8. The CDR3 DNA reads TGCAGCGTTGGGATCTGTGGACAGGGCTACGAGCAGTACTTC. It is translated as CSVGICGQGYEQYF.

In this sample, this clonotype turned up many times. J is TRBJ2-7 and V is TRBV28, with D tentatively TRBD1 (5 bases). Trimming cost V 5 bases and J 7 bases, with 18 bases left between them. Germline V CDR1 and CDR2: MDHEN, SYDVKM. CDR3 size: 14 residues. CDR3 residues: CASSPATQGSEQYF. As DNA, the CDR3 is TGTGCCAGCAGTCCCGCGACTCAGGGAAGTGAGCAGTACTTC.

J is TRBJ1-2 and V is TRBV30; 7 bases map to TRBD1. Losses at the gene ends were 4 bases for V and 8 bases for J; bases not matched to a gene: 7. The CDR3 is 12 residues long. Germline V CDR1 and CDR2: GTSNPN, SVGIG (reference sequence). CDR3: CAWNRQGGGYTF. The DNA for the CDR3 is TGTGCCTGGAACCGACAGGGAGGCGGCTACACCTTC.